This T cell receptor beta chain was retrieved from a study of blood T cell repertoires in COVID-19. Study background: Samples representing acute and convalescent COVID-19 were sourced from the United States, Italy and Spain.

Authors' processing steps: Nucleated cell number was recorded as an estimate derived from reference gene primer amplification. Clones were read by immunoSEQ multiplex PCR, and TCRdb kept only the in-frame ones, dropping some. For V, J and clone size, that table is used; D and trimming come from the DNA. Among around 140,000 clones, approximately 90% were seen once, and the ten largest hold 18%. This clone has more than one count but fewer than ten. Source material: peripheral blood. The sequence was obtained from a man aged 50 to 60 with active or convalescent COVID-19.

The CDR3 DNA reads as TGTGCCAGCAGTATGACGCCCGGGACAGGGTCCTACGAGCAGTACTTC. This gives the protein CASSMTPGTGSYEQYF. This chain joins TRBV27 and TRBJ2-7, with 9 bases identical to TRBD1. The ends lost 5 bases at V and 1 base at J; junction bases unmatched: 9. CDR1 and CDR2 (germline): MNHEY, SMNVEV (reference sequence). The CDR3 runs to 16 residues.